This TCR beta chain came from a study of blood T cell repertoires in COVID-19. Study-level background: The cDNA or gDNA used as material had been derived from T cells, B-cell-depleted T cells, or PBMCs.

The method was immunoSEQ multiplex PCR; TCRdb's version includes in-frame clones alone and lacks a portion of them. The sample has 200,000 to 250,000 clones, about 90% seen once; the top ten hold roughly 16%. This CDR3 comprises 15 residues. Germline V CDR1 and CDR2: SEHNR, FQNEAQ (reference sequence). J was trimmed by 4 bases and V by 5 bases; bases with no gene match: 6. Cohort placement rested on clinical history that participants reported themselves. The chain uses TRBV7-9 and TRBJ2-5; 11 positions match TRBD2. Specimen: PBMCs or T cells enriched from blood (not recorded which). The source of this sequence is a young man who had been exposed to COVID-19. The CDR3 DNA sequence: TGTGCCAGCAGCAAGACTAGCGGGGCTGGAGAGACCCAGTACTTC. Residues: CASSKTSGAGETQYF.